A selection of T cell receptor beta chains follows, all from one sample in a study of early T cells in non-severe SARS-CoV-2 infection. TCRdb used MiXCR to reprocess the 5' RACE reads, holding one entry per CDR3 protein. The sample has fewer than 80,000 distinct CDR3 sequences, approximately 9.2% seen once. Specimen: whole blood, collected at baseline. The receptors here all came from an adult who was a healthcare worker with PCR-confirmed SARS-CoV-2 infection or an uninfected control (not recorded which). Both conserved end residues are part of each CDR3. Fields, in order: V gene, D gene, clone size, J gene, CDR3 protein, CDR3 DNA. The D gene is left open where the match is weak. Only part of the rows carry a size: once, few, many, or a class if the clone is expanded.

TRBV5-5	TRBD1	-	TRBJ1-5	CASSRLGQGDMWPQHF	TGTGCCAGCAGCCGATTAGGACAGGGTGACATGTGGCCCCAGCATTTT
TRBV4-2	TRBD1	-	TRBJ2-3	CASSQGRWGQGANTQYF	TGTGCCAGCAGCCAAGGGCGCTGGGGGCAGGGGGCAAATACGCAGTATTTT
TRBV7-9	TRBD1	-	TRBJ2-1	CASSLGQGANEQFF	TGTGCCAGCAGCTTGGGACAGGGGGCCAATGAGCAGTTCTTC
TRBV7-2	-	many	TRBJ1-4	CASGGLNEKLFF	TGTGCCAGCGGGGGGTTGAATGAAAAACTGTTTTTT
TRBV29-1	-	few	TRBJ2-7	CSVHGRLGEQYF	TGCAGCGTTCACGGCCGTCTGGGTGAGCAGTACTTC
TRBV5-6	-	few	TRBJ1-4	CASSLTGLPEKLFF	TGTGCCAGCAGCTTGACAGGGCTTCCAGAAAAACTGTTTTTT
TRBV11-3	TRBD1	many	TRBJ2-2	CASSRLGTGGVGELFF	TGTGCCAGCAGCCGCCTTGGGACAGGGGGCGTCGGGGAGCTGTTTTTT
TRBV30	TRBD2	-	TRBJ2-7	CAWSTSGRWNEQYF	TGTGCCTGGAGTACTAGCGGGAGGTGGAACGAGCAGTACTTC
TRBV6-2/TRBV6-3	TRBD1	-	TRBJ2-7	CASSYRTGETYEQYF	TGTGCCAGCAGTTACAGGACAGGGGAGACCTACGAGCAGTACTTC
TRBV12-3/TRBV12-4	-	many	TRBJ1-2	CASRGGREDGYTF	TGTGCCAGCAGAGGGGGAAGAGAGGATGGCTACACCTTC
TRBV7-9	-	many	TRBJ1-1	CASSQGRKDTEAFF	TGTGCCAGCAGCCAGGGAAGAAAGGACACTGAAGCTTTCTTT
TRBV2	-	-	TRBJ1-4	CASSKPGHSNEKLFF	TGTGCCAGCAGTAAGCCGGGACACTCTAATGAAAAACTGTTTTTT
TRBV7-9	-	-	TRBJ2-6	CASSLGAGDLTGANVLTF	TGTGCCAGCAGCTTAGGGGCAGGGGATTTGACTGGGGCCAACGTCCTGACTTTC
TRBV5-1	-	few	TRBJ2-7	CASSEGYEQYF	TGCGCCAGCAGCGAGGGCTACGAGCAGTACTTC
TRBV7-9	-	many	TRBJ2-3	CASSLFGTDTQYF	TGTGCCAGCAGCTTATTCGGCACAGATACGCAGTATTTT
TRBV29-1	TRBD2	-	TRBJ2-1	CSVELGGGGKKRYNEQFF	TGCAGCGTTGAACTAGGCGGCGGGGGAAAAAAAAGGTACAATGAGCAGTTCTTC
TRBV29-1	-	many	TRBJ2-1	CSATGSKQFF	TGCAGCGCTACTGGCTCAAAACAGTTCTTC
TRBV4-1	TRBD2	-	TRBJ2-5	CASSQDLSLAGEDETQYF	TGCGCCAGCAGCCAAGATCTTTCGCTAGCGGGAGAGGACGAGACCCAGTACTTC
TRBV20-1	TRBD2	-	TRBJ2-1	CSARDRGGSGGNEQFF	TGCAGTGCTAGAGATAGGGGAGGGAGCGGGGGCAATGAGCAGTTCTTC
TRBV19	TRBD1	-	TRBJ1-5	CASSIRQGMSNQPQHF	TGTGCCAGTAGTATAAGACAGGGGATGAGCAATCAGCCCCAGCATTTT
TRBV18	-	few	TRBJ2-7	CASSPAAEQYF	TGTGCCAGCTCACCGGCGGCCGAGCAGTACTTC
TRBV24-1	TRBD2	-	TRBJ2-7	CATSLRREPTYEQYF	TGTGCCACCAGTTTGAGGCGGGAGCCAACCTACGAGCAGTACTTC
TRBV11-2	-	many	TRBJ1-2	CASSFPNNYGYTF	TGTGCCAGCAGCTTCCCAAATAACTATGGCTACACCTTC
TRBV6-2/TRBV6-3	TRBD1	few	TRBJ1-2	CASSLTGGRDYGYTF	TGTGCCAGCAGTCTTACAGGGGGCCGGGACTATGGCTACACCTTC
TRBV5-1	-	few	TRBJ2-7	CASSLSGHRSYEQYF	TGCGCCAGCAGCTTATCAGGACACAGATCCTACGAGCAGTACTTC
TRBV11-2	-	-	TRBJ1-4	CASSLQGQGEKLFF	TGTGCCAGCAGCTTACAGGGGCAGGGTGAAAAACTGTTTTTT
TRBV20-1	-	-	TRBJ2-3	CSALITDTQYF	TGCAGTGCTCTCATCACAGATACGCAGTATTTT
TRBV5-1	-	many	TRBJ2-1	CASSAWGEQFF	TGCGCCAGCAGCGCGTGGGGTGAGCAGTTCTTC
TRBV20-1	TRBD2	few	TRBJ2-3	CSATGTSGSDTQYF	TGCAGTGCTACGGGGACTAGCGGATCAGATACGCAGTATTTT
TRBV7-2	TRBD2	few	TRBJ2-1	CASSFGPSGRAEQFF	TGTGCCAGCAGCTTCGGGCCTAGCGGGAGGGCTGAGCAGTTCTTC
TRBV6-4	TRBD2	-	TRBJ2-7	CASSASGRNNEQYF	TGTGCCAGCAGTGCTAGCGGGAGAAACAATGAGCAGTACTTC
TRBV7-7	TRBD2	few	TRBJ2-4	CASSLGLEKIYQLAKNIQYF	TGTGCTAGCAGCTTAGGACTAGAAAAGATTTACCAACTAGCCAAAAACATTCAGTACTTC
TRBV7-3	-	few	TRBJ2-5	CASSLVREETQYF	TGTGCCAGCAGCTTGGTTCGCGAAGAGACCCAGTACTTC
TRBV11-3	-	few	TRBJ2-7	CASSLGRGPGEQYF	TGTGCCAGCAGCTTAGGGCGGGGCCCGGGGGAGCAGTACTTC
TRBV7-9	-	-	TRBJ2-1	CASRETSYNEQFF	TGTGCCAGCAGGGAGACTAGTTACAATGAGCAGTTCTTC
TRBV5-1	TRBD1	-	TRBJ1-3	CASSLPGTGTGNTIYF	TGCGCCAGCAGCTTACCCGGGACAGGGACTGGAAACACCATATATTTT
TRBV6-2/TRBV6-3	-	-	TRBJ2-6	CASSYSGPGANVLTF	TGTGCCAGCAGTTACTCGGGCCCTGGGGCCAACGTCCTGACTTTC